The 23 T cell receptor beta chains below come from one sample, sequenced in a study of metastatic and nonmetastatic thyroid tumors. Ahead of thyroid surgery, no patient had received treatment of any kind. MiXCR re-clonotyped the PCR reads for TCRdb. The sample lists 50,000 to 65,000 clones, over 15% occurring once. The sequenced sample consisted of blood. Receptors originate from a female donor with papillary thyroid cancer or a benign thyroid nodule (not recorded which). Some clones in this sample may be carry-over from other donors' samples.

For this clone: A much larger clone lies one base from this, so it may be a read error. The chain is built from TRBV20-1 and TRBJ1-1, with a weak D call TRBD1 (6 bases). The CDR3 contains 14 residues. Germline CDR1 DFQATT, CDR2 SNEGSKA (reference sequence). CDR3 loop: CSARVGGAGTEASF. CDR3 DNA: TGCAGTGCTAGAGTTGGGGGGGCAGGCACTGAAGCTTCCTTT.

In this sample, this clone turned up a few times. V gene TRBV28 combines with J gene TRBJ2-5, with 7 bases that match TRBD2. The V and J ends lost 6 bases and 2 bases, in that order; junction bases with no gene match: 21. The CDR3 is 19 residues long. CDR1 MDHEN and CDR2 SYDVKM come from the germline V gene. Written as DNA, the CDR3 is TGTGCCAGCAGCGTATACACGGGCGGGAGAAGACTTAGACAAGAGACCCAGTACTTC. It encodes CASSVYTGGRRLRQETQYF.

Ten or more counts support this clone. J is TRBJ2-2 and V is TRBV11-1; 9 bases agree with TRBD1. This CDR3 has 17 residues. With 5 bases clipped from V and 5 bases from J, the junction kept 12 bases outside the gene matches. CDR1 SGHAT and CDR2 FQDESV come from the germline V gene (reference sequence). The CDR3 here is CASSPQTPGQGTGELFF. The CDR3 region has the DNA TGTGCCAGCAGCCCCCAAACCCCGGGACAGGGAACCGGGGAGCTGTTTTTT.

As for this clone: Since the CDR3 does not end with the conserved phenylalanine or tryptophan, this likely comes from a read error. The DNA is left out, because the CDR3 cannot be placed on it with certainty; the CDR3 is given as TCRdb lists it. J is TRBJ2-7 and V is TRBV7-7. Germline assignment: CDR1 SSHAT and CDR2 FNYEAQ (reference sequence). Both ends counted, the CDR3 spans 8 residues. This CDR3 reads CASSLEPT.

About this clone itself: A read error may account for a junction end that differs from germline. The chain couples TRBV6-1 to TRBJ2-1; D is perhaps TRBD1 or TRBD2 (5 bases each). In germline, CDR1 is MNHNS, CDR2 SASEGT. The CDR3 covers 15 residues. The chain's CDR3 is CASSRRDVCSNEQFF. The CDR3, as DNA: TGTGCCAGCAGTCGCCGGGACGTATGCTCCAATGAGCAGTTCTTT.

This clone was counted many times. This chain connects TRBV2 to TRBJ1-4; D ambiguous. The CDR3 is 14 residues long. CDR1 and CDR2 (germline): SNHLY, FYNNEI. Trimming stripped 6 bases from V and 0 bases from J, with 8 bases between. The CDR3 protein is CASRLEATNEKLFF. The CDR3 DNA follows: TGTGCCAGCAGGTTGGAAGCAACTAATGAAAAACTGTTTTTT.

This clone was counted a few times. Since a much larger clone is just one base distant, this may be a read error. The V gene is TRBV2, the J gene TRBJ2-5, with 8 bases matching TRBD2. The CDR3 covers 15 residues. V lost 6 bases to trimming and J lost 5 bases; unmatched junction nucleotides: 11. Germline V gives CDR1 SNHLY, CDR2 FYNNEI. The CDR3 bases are TGTGCCAGCAGGCCCGGTGATGGCGGGAGGGAGACCCAGTACTTC. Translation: CASRPGDGGRETQYF.

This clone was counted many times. Here the CDR3 reads CASSFGTVNEKLFF. Here the CDR3 DNA reads TGTGCCAGCAGTTTCGGGACAGTAAATGAAAAACTGTTTTTT. This chain joins TRBV12-3 or TRBV12-4 and TRBJ1-4, with TRBD1 identical over 7 bases. J lost 5 bases, V lost 3 bases, and 3 bases had no gene match. The CDR3 is made up of 14 amino acids.

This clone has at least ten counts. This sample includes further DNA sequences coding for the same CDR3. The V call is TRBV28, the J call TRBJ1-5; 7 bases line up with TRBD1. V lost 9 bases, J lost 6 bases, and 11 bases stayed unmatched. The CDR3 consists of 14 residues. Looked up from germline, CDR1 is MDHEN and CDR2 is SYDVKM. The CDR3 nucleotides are TGTGCCAGTTCACCAGGGGGAGGTGGTCAGCCCCAGCATTTT. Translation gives CASSPGGGGQPQHF.

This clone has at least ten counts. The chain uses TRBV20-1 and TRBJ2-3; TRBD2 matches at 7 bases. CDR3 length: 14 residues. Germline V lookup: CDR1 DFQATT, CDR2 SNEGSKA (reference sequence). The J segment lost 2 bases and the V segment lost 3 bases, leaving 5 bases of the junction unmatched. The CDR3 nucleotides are TGCAGTGCTAGGGCGGGAGCTATCACAGATACGCAGTATTTT. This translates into CSARAGAITDTQYF.

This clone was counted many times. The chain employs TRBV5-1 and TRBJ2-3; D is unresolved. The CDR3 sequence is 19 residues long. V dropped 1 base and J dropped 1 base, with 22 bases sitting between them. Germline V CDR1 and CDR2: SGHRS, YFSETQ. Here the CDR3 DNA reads TGCGCCAGCAGCTTGATTAGTGGTAGTTTTAGTCTCGGCACAGATACGCAGTATTTT. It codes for CASSLISGSFSLGTDTQYF.

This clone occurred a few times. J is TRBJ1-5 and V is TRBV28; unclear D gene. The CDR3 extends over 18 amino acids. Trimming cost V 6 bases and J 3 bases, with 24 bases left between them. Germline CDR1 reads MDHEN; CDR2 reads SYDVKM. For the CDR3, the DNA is TGTGCCAGCAGCGGTCCTCCGTTTATCCAATATAACAATCAGCCCCAGCATTTT. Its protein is CASSGPPFIQYNNQPQHF.

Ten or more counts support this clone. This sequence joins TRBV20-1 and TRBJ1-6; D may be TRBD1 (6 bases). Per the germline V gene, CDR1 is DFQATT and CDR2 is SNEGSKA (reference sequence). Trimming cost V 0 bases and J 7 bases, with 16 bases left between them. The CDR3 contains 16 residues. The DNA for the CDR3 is TGCAGTGCTAGAGATCATCTTTCAGGGGACAATTCACCCCTCCACTTT. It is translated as CSARDHLSGDNSPLHF.

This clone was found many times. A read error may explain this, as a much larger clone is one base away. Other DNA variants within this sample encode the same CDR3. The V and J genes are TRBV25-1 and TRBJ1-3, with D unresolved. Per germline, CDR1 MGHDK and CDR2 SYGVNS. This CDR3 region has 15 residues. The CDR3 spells CASSERANSGNTIYF. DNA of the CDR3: TGCGCCAGCAGTGAAAGGGCCAACTCTGGAAACACCATATATTTT.

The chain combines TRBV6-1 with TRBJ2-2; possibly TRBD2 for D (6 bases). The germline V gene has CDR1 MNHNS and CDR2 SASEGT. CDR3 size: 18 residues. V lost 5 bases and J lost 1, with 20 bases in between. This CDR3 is CASSKTRWFIRNTGELFF. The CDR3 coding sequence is TGTGCCAGCAGTAAGACTAGGTGGTTTATTAGGAACACCGGGGAGCTGTTTTTT.

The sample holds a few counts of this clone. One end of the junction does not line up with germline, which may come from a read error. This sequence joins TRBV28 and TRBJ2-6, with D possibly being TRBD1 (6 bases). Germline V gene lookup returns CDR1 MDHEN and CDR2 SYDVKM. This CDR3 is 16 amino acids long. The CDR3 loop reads CASSLYGGSGANVLTF. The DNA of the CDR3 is TGTGCCAGCAGTTTATATGGGGGCTCTGGGGCAAACGTCCTGACTTTC.

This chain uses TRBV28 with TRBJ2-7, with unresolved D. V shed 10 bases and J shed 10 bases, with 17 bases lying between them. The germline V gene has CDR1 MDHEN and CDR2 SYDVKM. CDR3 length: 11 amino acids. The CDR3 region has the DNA TGTGCCATCAGCATAGGCTGGGATCAGTACTTC. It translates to CAISIGWDQYF.

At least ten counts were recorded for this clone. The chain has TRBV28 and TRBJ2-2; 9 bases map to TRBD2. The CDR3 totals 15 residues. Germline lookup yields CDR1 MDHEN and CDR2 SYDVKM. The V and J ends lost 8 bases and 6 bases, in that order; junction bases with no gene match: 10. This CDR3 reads CASLRRGGRAGELFF. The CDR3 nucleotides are TGTGCCAGCCTCCGGCGGGGGGGAAGGGCCGGGGAGCTGTTTTTT.

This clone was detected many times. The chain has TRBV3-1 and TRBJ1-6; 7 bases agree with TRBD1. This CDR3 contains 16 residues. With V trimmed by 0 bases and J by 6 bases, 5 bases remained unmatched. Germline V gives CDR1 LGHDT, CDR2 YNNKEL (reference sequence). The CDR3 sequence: CASSQDHGTANSPLHF. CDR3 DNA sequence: TGTGCCAGCAGCCAAGATCACGGGACAGCTAATTCACCCCTCCACTTT.

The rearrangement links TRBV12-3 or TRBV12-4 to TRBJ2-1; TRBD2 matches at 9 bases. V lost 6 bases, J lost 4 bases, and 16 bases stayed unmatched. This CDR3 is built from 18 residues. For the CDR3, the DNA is TGTGCCAGCAGCCATAGCGGGAGATGGGGAACACTGTACAATGAGCAGTTCTTC. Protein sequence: CASSHSGRWGTLYNEQFF.

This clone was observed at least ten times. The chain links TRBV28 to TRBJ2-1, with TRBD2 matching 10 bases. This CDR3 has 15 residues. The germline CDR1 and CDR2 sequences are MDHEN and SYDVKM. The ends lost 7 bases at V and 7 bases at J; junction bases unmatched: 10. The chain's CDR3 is CASISSGSLGNEQFF. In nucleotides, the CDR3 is TGTGCCAGCATCTCTAGCGGGAGTTTGGGTAATGAGCAGTTCTTC.

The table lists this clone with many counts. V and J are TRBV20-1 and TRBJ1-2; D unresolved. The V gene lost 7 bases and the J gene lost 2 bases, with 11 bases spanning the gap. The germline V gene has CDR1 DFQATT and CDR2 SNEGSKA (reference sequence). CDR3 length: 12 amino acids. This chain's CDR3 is CSVQDPNYGYTF. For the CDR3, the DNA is TGCAGTGTGCAGGACCCGAACTATGGCTACACCTTC.

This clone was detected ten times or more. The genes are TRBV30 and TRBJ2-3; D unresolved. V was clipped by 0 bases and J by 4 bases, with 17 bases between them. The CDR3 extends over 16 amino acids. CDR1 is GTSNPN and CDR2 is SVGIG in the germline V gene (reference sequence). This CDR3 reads CAWSVQYQRSSDTQYF. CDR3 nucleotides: TGTGCCTGGAGTGTACAGTATCAGAGGTCGTCAGATACGCAGTATTTT.